This entry describes one T cell receptor beta chain. The count of this clone is one. No cognate antigen has been identified for it. Per-nucleotide qualities are absent, and no much larger clonotype sits a single base away. This specimen belongs to a study of T cell responses to AZD1222 COVID-19 vaccine (TCRdb year 2021). At the level of the whole study: A total of 240 or so trial participants underwent TCR sequencing, of whom roughly 210 had received two doses of AZD1222 and about 25 had received two doses of the MenACWY control vaccine. Trial participants were enrolled by age into subgroups of 18-55, 56-69 and 70-plus years, and around 140, 26 and 57 TCR-sequenced participants, respectively, were included in these subgroups. Summary of the overall study and its limitations: Only five or six AZD1222 recipients were SARS-CoV-2 seropositive at baseline, limiting conclusions about previously exposed vaccinees. In the small 56-69-year group, the increase in depth fell short of significance, most likely because of low power. The vaccine-associated CD4 TCRs covered the entire spike protein, and the dominant responses fell in regions 160-218 and 743-854. Reportedly, almost half of the unique spike-specific TCRs recognized epitopes lying outside the regions that are mutated in the B.1.351 and B.1.1.7 variants. Most participants were white British and females outnumbered males, and the authors suggested that clonal diversity may have been underestimated. Because no day 14 peak-response samples were available, the repertoires could be characterized only after the peak T cell response. Spike-specific TCR breadth and depth rose significantly after two AZD1222 doses compared with day 0 and with MenACWY recipients.

Interpreted using the paper, the time point label stands for: about 28 days (+/-7) after the second vaccine dose. AZD1222 recipients with second doses at about 4 weeks or about 12 weeks were pooled, because spike-specific TCR depth and breadth did not differ between schedules. Vaccinee samples came from UK trials COV001 and COV002, including a single-blind randomized controlled phase 2/3 trial of AZD1222 (ChAdOx1 nCoV-19) in healthy adults. For TCRbeta chain sequencing, PBMC samples from trial participants were taken at day 0 and at day 28 after the second dose. Trimming accounts for 3 bases at V and 9 bases at J, while the number of junction bases matched to no gene is 8. The CDR3 sequence holds 15 residues, the cysteine and phenylalanine included. Of the read, only the CDR3 DNA is kept; its 45 bases are in frame from base 1. CDR1 and CDR2, per the germline V gene, are SGHTA and FQGTGA. The CDR3 regions of human TCRbeta chains were analyzed by immunosequencing. Turning to the authors' computational methods: Repertoire TCRs were matched against a reference library of SARS-CoV-2-specific TCRs generated with the MIRA antigen-specificity platform. Breadth was defined as the fraction of unique TCRs that were SARS-CoV-2-associated, and depth was defined as the fraction of total T cells that were SARS-CoV-2-associated. Using the MIRA data, each spike-specific TCR was mapped to the spike region that the TCR reacts to and placed in a CD4 or CD8 class. Log10-transformed breadth and depth values were compared by one-way ANOVA with Sidak's multiple comparisons tests. Here the immuneACCESS table is served through TCRdb, limited to in-frame sequences with V and J called. Missing clones are a known gap in these copies; in checked studies unresolved V genes cover under half, and the rest lacks a known reason. From that table come the V and J calls and clone size; the DNA was used to work out D and trimming. Within this sample are some 100,000 clones, with around 83% of them counted one time only. The top ten hold approximately 16% of the sample.

This receptor chain uses TRBV7-3 and TRBJ1-6; 7 of the junction bases match TRBD1. This material consisted of peripheral blood, taken 28 days after the second AZD1222 dose. The TCR was taken from an adult who received the AZD1222 COVID-19 vaccine. The CDR3 protein is CASSLWAGGGSPLHF. The DNA reads TGTGCCAGCAGCTTGTGGGCAGGGGGTGGTTCACCCCTCCACTTT.